The clone carrying this T cell receptor (beta chain) was detected many times. The antigen is undetermined. Using RNA template, CDR3s of TCR alpha and beta were amplified with iRepertoire arm-PCR. For one-step reverse transcription and amplification, 100-400 ng of tissue mRNA or PBMC total RNA was used. Via MiXCR, TCRdb re-called the multiplex PCR reads, giving one row per CDR3 protein. The table shows about 190,000 distinct CDR3 sequences, with about 31% occurring only once. The data were taken from a study of glioma-infiltrating T cells. General observations from the study: Only very few CDR3 sequences appeared in both tissue and blood. Tissue-blood divergence was below expectation in non-neoplastic patients, above in gliomas.

The CDR3 totals 14 residues. The germline gives CDR1 SNHLY, CDR2 FYNNEI. Trimming took 1 base from V and 6 from J, leaving 11 bases between them. This TCR derives from a human donor with low-grade glioma or glioblastoma, undergoing nonglioma brain surgery, or in good health (not recorded which). Sample: glioma tissue, nonneoplastic brain tissue, or PBMCs (not recorded which). The rearrangement joins TRBV2 to TRBJ2-3, with D possibly being TRBD1 (6 bases). CDR3 protein: CASSEDREIDTQYF. In DNA, the CDR3 is TGTGCCAGCAGTGAAGACAGGGAAATTGATACGCAGTATTTT.